These 10 T cell receptor beta chains were all obtained from the same sample, sequenced in a study of breast tumors, draining lymph nodes, adjacent tissues. TCRdb reprocessed the multiplex PCR reads via MiXCR and lists one record per CDR3 protein. The profile shows about 300,000 distinct CDR3 sequences, over 25% of them singletons. Samples came from axillary lymph nodes draining the breast cancer. The sample taken for sequencing was axillary lymph node tissue. These receptors all stem from a female donor with breast cancer. Some clones in this sample may be carry-over from other donors' samples.

Written as DNA, the CDR3 is TGTGCCAGCAGCTTAGATCGGTTGGGGTTCACTGAAGCTTTCTTT. Protein: CASSLDRLGFTEAFF. V gene TRBV7-9 combines with J gene TRBJ1-1; no firm D call. This CDR3 region has 15 residues. CDR1 is SEHNR, CDR2 FQNEAQ, per germline (reference sequence). V was cut by 1 base and J by 4 bases, with 13 bases left in between. Together with reference TRBV7-9 and TRBJ1-1, the CDR3 gives the full variable domain: DTGVSQNPRHKITKRGQNVTFRCDPISEHNRLYWYRQTLGQGPEFLTYFQNEAQLEKSRLLSDRFSAERPKGSFSTLEIQRTEQGDSAMYLCASSLDRLGFTEAFFGQGTRLTVV.

This clonotype was recorded a few times. With a much larger clone just one base away, this may be a read error. The chain uses TRBV7-9 and TRBJ2-7; D is perhaps TRBD1 (6 bases). The V gene's germline CDR1 is SEHNR and CDR2 FQNEAQ (reference sequence). The CDR3 has 15 residues. V gave up 3 bases and J gave up 3 bases, with 15 bases separating them. The CDR3 region has the DNA TGTGCCAGCAGCTTCCCCGAGACAGGTATCTACGAGCAGTACTTC. Translating it yields CASSFPETGIYEQYF.

Details on this clonotype: A read error may be the cause here, since a much bigger clone is one base away. The chain uses TRBV7-3 and TRBJ2-2; 8 positions match TRBD2. The CDR3 extends over 17 amino acids. Germline V gene lookup returns CDR1 SGHTA and CDR2 FQGTGA. The chain's CDR3 is CASSLLPSGSGTGQLFF. In DNA form, the CDR3 reads TGTGCCAGCAGCTTACTACCCAGCGGGAGTGGCACCGGGCAGCTGTTTTTT.

For this clonotype: One base away lies a much larger clone, so this may be a sequencing read error. Without the conserved terminal phenylalanine or tryptophan, this CDR3 likely stems from a read error. The chain has TRBV6-5 and TRBJ2-7, with 7 bases fitting TRBD1. The V and J ends lost 6 bases and 2 bases, in that order; junction bases with no gene match: 7. Germline V CDR1 and CDR2: MNHEY, SVGAGI. CDR3 length equals 14 residues. The CDR3 DNA reads TGTGCCAGCAGCCTTCACAGGGGAACCTACGAGCAGTACTCC. Amino acids: CASSLHRGTYEQYS.

This clonotype was counted ten times or more. This rearrangement joins TRBV11-2 to TRBJ2-6; D is unresolved. V was trimmed by 1 base and J by 0 bases, leaving 7 bases between them. The germline gives CDR1 SGHAT, CDR2 FQNNGV. The CDR3 runs 16 residues. The CDR3 DNA is TGTGCCAGCAGCTTAGCTAGAAGCTCTGGGGCCAACGTCCTGACTTTC. It specifies CASSLARSSGANVLTF. Full variable domain (remainder filled in from reference TRBV11-2 and TRBJ2-6): EAGVAQSPRYKIIEKRQSVAFWCNPISGHATLYWYQQILGQGPKLLIQFQNNGVVDDSQLPKDRFSAERLKGVDSTLKIQPAKLEDSAVYLCASSLARSSGANVLTFGAGSRLTVL.

This clonotype has at least ten counts. The chain has TRBV10-3 and TRBJ2-2; D unclear. Trimming stripped 3 bases from V and 8 bases from J, with 16 bases between. There are 15 residues in the CDR3. Germline-derived CDR1 and CDR2 are ENHRY and SYGVKD. The CDR3 here is CAISEEGLQTGELFF. CDR3 coding DNA: TGTGCCATCAGTGAAGAAGGGCTGCAAACGGGGGAGCTGTTTTTT.

As concerns this clonotype: A much larger clone sits a single nucleotide away, making a read error possible. The rearrangement links TRBV4-1 to TRBJ2-2; D gene ambiguous. Germline-derived CDR1 and CDR2 are MGHRA and YSYEKL. CDR3 length: 15 amino acids. CDR3 bases: TGCGCCAGCAGCCAAGGGTCTGCCACCACCAGGGAGCTGTTTTTT. Translation: CASSQGSATTRELFF.

The chain joins TRBV6-5 to TRBJ2-1, with TRBD2 identical over 8 bases. This CDR3 is built from 14 residues. J lost 7 bases, V lost 2 bases, and 4 bases had no gene match. Germline CDR1 is MNHEY and CDR2 is SVGAGI. The CDR3 DNA follows: TGTGCCAGCAGTTACGGGACTAGTTCAAATGAGCAGTTCTTC. It yields the protein CASSYGTSSNEQFF.

This clonotype has a count of ten or more. The V and J genes are TRBV30 and TRBJ2-3, with D possibly TRBD2 on 5 matching bases. Germline-derived CDR1 and CDR2 are GTSNPN and SVGIG (reference sequence). The V gene lost 0 bases and the J gene lost 1 base, with 17 bases spanning the gap. There are 17 residues in the CDR3. Here the CDR3 DNA reads TGTGCCTGGAGTGTCCTGCTGGGGAGTTGGGGCACAGATACGCAGTATTTT. Translation: CAWSVLLGSWGTDTQYF.

A remark on this clonotype: A junction end diverges from the germline sequence, so it may reflect a read error. The V gene is TRBV6-5, the J gene TRBJ1-2; D may be TRBD1 (5 bases). This CDR3 has 16 amino acids. The germline V gene has CDR1 MNHEY and CDR2 SVGAGI. The CDR3 here is CASSHSIQARDYGYTF. The CDR3 nucleotides read TGTGCCAGCAGTCACTCGATACAGGCCCGGGACTATGGCTACACCTTC.